Listed here are 7 T cell receptor beta chains from one sample, sequenced in a study of cytomegalovirus exposure and HLA in healthy donors. The PCR contained 60 Vbeta and 13 Jbeta primers. Measured with immunoSEQ multiplex PCR; TCRdb has only the in-frame clones, and not every one. Here the sample table reports over 200,000 clones. Source material: PBMCs. The receptors derive from a woman in her twenties or thirties in good health and CMV-seropositive.

This rearrangement joins TRBV28 to TRBJ2-7; 11 positions match TRBD1. CDR3 length: 15 amino acids. Trimming cost V 8 bases and J 6 bases; bases outside gene matches: 12. Germline lookup yields CDR1 MDHEN and CDR2 SYDVKM. CDR3 protein: CASGGQGVYVGEQYF. CDR3 bases: TGTGCCAGCGGGGGACAGGGGGTCTACGTCGGCGAGCAGTACTTC. Drawing the rest from reference TRBV28 and TRBJ2-7, the complete variable domain is DVKVTQSSRYLVKRTGEKVFLECVQDMDHENMFWYRQDPGLGLRLIYFSYDVKMKEKGDIPEGYSVSREKKERFSLILESASTNQTSMYLCASGGQGVYVGEQYFGPGTRLTVT.

V gene TRBV19 combines with J gene TRBJ2-7; 9 nucleotides agree with TRBD1. Losses at the gene ends were 9 bases for V and 3 bases for J; bases not matched to a gene: 12. Germline lookup yields CDR1 LNHDA and CDR2 SQIVND (reference sequence). This CDR3 is built from 15 residues. The CDR3 sequence is CASAITGTGIYEQYF. Written as DNA, the CDR3 is TGTGCCAGCGCTATCACCGGGACAGGGATCTACGAGCAGTACTTC. The entire variable domain, with the rest obtained from reference TRBV19 and TRBJ2-7, is as follows: DGGITQSPKYLFRKEGQNVTLSCEQNLNHDAMYWYRQDPGQGLRLIYYSQIVNDFQKGDIAEGYSVSREKKESFPLTVTSAQKNPTAFYLCASAITGTGIYEQYFGPGTRLTVT.

The V and J genes are TRBV10-1 and TRBJ2-2; TRBD1 aligns across 7 bases. V trimming: 8 bases; J trimming: 5 bases; junction bases outside the gene matches: 5. There are 13 residues in the CDR3. From germline, CDR1 is WNHNN and CDR2 SYGVQD (reference sequence). CDR3 bases: TGCGCCAGCGCCATGGGACAGACCGGGGAGCTGTTTTTT. This codes for CASAMGQTGELFF.

V gene TRBV7-2 combines with J gene TRBJ1-5; 9 positions match TRBD1. The V and J ends lost 5 bases and 0 bases, in that order; junction bases with no gene match: 11. The V gene's germline CDR1 is SGHTA and CDR2 FQGNSA. The CDR3 extends over 18 amino acids. The CDR3 DNA sequence: TGTGCCAGCAGCAAATCGGGACAGGGAGATTATAGCAATCAGCCCCAGCATTTT. Its protein is CASSKSGQGDYSNQPQHF.

The chain recombines TRBV7-2 with TRBJ1-1, with D maybe TRBD1 (6 bases). The germline CDR1 and CDR2 sequences are SGHTA and FQGNSA. The V end was cut by 6 bases, the J end by 5 bases, with 16 bases between. The CDR3 sequence is 14 residues long. The CDR3 sequence is CASRAGRGPTEAFF. The CDR3 DNA sequence: TGTGCCAGCAGGGCAGGGCGGGGGCCAACTGAAGCTTTCTTT.

The chain joins TRBV4-1 to TRBJ1-2, with a possible D match to TRBD1 (6 bases). This CDR3 has 16 amino acids. The ends were cut back, 4 bases at V and 4 bases at J, with 19 bases in the middle. Germline V gene sequence: CDR1 MGHRA, CDR2 YSYEKL. The CDR3 loop is CASSRNRDTVGYGYTF. CDR3 bases: TGCGCCAGCAGCCGCAACCGGGACACCGTCGGCTATGGCTACACCTTC.

The rearrangement joins TRBV9 to TRBJ1-3; perhaps TRBD1 as D (6 bases). V was shortened by 4 bases and J by 2 bases, with 16 bases between the two germline ends. From germline, CDR1 is SGDLS and CDR2 YYNGEE. The CDR3 loop spans 16 amino acids. The CDR3 here is CASSLGGRVPGNTIYF. CDR3 nucleotide sequence: TGTGCCAGCAGCTTAGGGGGGCGGGTGCCTGGAAACACCATATATTTT.